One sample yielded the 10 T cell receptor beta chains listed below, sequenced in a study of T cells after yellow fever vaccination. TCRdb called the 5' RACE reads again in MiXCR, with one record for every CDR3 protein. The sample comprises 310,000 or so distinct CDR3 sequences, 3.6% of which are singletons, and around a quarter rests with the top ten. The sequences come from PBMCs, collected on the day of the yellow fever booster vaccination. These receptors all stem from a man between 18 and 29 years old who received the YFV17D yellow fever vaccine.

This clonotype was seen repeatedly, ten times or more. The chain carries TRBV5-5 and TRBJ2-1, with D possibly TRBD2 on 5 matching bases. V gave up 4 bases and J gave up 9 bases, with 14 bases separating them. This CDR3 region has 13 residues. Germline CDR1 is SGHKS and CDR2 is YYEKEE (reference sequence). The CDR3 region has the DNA TGTGCCAGCAGCATCGAGGGTTGGGGTGAGCAGTTCTTC. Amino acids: CASSIEGWGEQFF.

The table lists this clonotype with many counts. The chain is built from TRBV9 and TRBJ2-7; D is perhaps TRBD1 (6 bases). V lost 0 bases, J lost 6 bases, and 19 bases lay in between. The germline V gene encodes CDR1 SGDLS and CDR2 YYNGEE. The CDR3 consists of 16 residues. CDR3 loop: CASSVEGDPRWGEQYF. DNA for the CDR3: TGTGCCAGCAGCGTAGAGGGGGACCCCCGCTGGGGCGAGCAGTACTTC.

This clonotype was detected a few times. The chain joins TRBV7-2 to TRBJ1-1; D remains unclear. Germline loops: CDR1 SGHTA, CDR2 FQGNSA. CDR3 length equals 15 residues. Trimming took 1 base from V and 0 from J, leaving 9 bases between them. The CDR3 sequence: CASSLEVTLNTEAFF. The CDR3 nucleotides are TGTGCCAGCAGCTTAGAGGTGACATTGAACACTGAAGCTTTCTTT.

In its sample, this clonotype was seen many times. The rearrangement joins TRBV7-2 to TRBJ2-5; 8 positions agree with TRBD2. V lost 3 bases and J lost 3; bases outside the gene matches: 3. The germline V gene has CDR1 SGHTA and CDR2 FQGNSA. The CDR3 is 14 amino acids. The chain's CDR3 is CASSFRAGEETQYF. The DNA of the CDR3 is TGTGCCAGCAGCTTCAGAGCGGGGGAAGAGACCCAGTACTTC.

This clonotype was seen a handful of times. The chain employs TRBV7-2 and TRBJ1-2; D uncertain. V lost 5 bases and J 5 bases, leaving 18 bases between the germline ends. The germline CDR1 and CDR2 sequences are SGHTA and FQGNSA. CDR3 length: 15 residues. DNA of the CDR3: TGTGCCAGCAGCCCCTCGGTGGCAGGAGAATATGGCTACACCTTC. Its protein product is CASSPSVAGEYGYTF.

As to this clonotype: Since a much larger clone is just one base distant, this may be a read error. CDR3 residues: CASSLTLRGYSF. The CDR3 DNA follows: TGTGCCAGCAGTTTAACTCTGAGGGGCTACTCCTTC. The V call is TRBV12-3 or TRBV12-4, the J call TRBJ1-2; D might be TRBD1 (5 bases). This CDR3 comprises 12 residues.

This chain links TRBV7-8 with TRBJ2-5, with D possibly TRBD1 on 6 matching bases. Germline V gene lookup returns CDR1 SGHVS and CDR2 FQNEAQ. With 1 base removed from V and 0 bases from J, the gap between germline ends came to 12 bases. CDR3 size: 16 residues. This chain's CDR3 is CASSLERGMYQETQYF. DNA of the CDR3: TGTGCCAGCAGCTTAGAAAGGGGGATGTACCAAGAGACCCAGTACTTC.

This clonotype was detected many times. The CDR3 DNA reads TGTGCCATCAGACCTGTAATAATTCCCGAAACCTATGGCTACACCTTC. Translation: CAIRPVIIPETYGYTF. The chain joins TRBV10-3 to TRBJ1-2; D uncertain. Germline V gene data show CDR1 as ENHRY and CDR2 as SYGVKD. V was cut by 6 bases and J by 4 bases, with 21 bases left in between. The CDR3 spans 16 residues.

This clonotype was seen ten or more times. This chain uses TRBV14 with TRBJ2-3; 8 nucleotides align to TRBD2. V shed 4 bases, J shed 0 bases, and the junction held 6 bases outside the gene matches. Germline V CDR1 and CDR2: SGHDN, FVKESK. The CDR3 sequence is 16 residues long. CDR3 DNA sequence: TGTGCCAGCAGCCCCTATAGCGGGGCTAGCACAGATACGCAGTATTTT. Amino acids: CASSPYSGASTDTQYF. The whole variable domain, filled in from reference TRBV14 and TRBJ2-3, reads EAGVTQFPSHSVIEKGQTVTLRCDPISGHDNLYWYRRVMGKEIKFLLHFVKESKQDESGMPNNRFLAERTGGTYSTLKVQPAELEDSGVYFCASSPYSGASTDTQYFGPGTRLTVL.

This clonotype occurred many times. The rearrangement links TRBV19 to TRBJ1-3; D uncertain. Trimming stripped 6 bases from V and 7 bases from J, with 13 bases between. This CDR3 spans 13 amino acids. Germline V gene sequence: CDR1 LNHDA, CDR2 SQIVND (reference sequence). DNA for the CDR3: TGTGCCAGTAGCGACCCGGAGGCGAACACCATATATTTT. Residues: CASSDPEANTIYF.